This T cell receptor (beta chain) was recovered during a study of blood T cell repertoires in COVID-19. Study-wide background: Material from acute and convalescent COVID-19 was sourced from the United States, Italy and Spain.

As originally analysed: Amplification of reference gene primers provided the estimated nucleated cell counts. Libraries were prepared by immunoSEQ multiplex PCR; TCRdb keeps only in-frame clonotypes and omits some of them. V and J calls and clone size are copied from that table; D and trimming were computed from the DNA. The table has fewer than 350,000 clones, approximately 86% seen once. V dropped 4 bases and J dropped 5 bases, with 8 bases sitting between them. The germline V gene encodes CDR1 LNHDA and CDR2 SQIVND (reference sequence). This CDR3 comprises 12 residues. Participant-reported clinical history was the basis for cohort assignment.

This TCR came from a woman in her 30s who had recovered from COVID-19. The chain recombines TRBV19 with TRBJ1-1; D is perhaps TRBD1 (5 bases). Material: PBMCs or T cells enriched from blood (not recorded which). CDR3 region: CASSTRGTEAFF. Here the CDR3 DNA reads TGTGCCAGTAGTACCCGGGGGACTGAAGCTTTCTTT. Combining the CDR3 with reference TRBV19 and TRBJ1-1 gives the whole variable domain DGGITQSPKYLFRKEGQNVTLSCEQNLNHDAMYWYRQDPGQGLRLIYYSQIVNDFQKGDIAEGYSVSREKKESFPLTVTSAQKNPTAFYLCASSTRGTEAFFGQGTRLTVV.